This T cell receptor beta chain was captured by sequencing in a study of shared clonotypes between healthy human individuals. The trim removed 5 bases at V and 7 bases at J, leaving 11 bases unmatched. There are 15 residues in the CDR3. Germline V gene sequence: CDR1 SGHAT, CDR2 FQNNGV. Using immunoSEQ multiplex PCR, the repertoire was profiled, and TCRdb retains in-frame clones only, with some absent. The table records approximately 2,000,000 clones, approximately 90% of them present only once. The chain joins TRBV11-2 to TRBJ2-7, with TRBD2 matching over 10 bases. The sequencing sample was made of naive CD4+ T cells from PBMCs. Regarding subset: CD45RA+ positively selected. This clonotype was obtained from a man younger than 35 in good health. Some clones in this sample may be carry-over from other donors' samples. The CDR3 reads CASSPPSGRIWEQYF. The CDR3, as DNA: TGTGCCAGCAGCCCGCCTAGCGGGAGAATTTGGGAGCAGTACTTC.